This T cell receptor beta chain derives from a study of shared clonotypes between healthy human individuals. General study findings and limits: At large depth, rarefaction still showed sorted-subset sequencing to be incomplete. Relative to clonotypes present in all four donors, those not shared had lower generation probabilities.

Method: immunoSEQ multiplex PCR; TCRdb's copy keeps in-frame clones and lacks some. The repertoire holds roughly 2.2 million clones, with approximately 95% as singletons. Donors were healthy HIV-negative adults without recently reported acute infections or vaccinations. Each sample came from a Caucasian adult donor living in Nashville, Tennessee. V was trimmed by 4 bases and J by 4 bases, leaving 8 bases between them. There are 14 residues in the CDR3. The germline gives CDR1 KGHSY, CDR2 FQNENV. Worth noting for this clone: As yet, its antigen is unknown.

The rearrangement uses TRBV16 and TRBJ2-6; D is unclear. The TCR was taken from a man between 18 and 35 years old in good health. Some clones in this sample may be carry-over from other donors' samples. Material: naive CD4+ T cells from PBMCs. Subset described: CD45RA+ positively selected. Here the CDR3 DNA reads TGTGCCAGCAGCCCCCTTAGAGGGGCCAACGTCCTGACTTTC. This translates into CASSPLRGANVLTF.